This T cell receptor (beta chain) was found in a study of shared T cell receptors in the human thymus. Only in-frame clones appear in the TCRdb table, and some are missing; sequencing was by immunoSEQ multiplex PCR. The data hold 700,000 to 750,000 clones, with approximately 85% observed a single time. CDR3 length: 16 amino acids. V was pared by 4 bases and J by 4 bases, with 19 bases between. Germline loops: CDR1 MNHNY, CDR2 SVGAGI (reference sequence). These data were also filed under a second study, of human thymus T cells. That source adds: Healthy Finnish infants undergoing corrective surgery for congenital heart defects were used as donors. Thymic repertoires overlap heavily among unrelated individuals, related research has reported.

This clonotype originated in a girl less than two years old with a congenital heart defect. Sequenced sample: thymocytes. This chain joins TRBV6-6 and TRBJ1-2; tentative D call: TRBD1 (6 bases). The CDR3 spells CASSFLGQSNTYGYTF. The CDR3 nucleotides read TGTGCCAGCAGTTTCCTAGGACAGAGCAATACCTATGGCTACACCTTC.